These T cell receptor beta chains were read from a single sample in a study of cytomegalovirus exposure and HLA in healthy donors. Method: immunoSEQ multiplex PCR; TCRdb's copy keeps in-frame clones and lacks some. The table records about 98,000 clones, 74% of them present only once. The source material was PBMCs. The receptors shown here come from a male donor in good health and CMV-seronegative. Both conserved end residues are part of each CDR3. D genes are given only for firm matches. Not all rows give a size; the values are once, few, many and, for expanded clones, a class.

D gene	clone size	V gene	J gene	CDR3 protein	CDR3 DNA
-	-	TRBV28	TRBJ2-7	CASSSLGGISYEQYF	TGTGCCAGCAGTTCACTAGGCGGGATCTCCTACGAGCAGTACTTC
-	few	TRBV27	TRBJ1-4	CASSPYTATNEKLFF	TGTGCCAGCAGTCCGTACACAGCAACTAATGAAAAACTGTTTTTT
-	-	TRBV19	TRBJ2-7	CASSVPGRAYEQYF	TGTGCCAGTAGTGTCCCGGGCAGGGCTTACGAGCAGTACTTC
-	-	TRBV10-3	TRBJ2-7	CAIKEVYSYEQYF	TGTGCCATCAAGGAGGTCTACTCCTACGAGCAGTACTTC
TRBD1	-	TRBV7-8	TRBJ1-2	CASRAGTGDVYGYTF	TGTGCCAGCAGGGCCGGGACAGGAGACGTCTATGGCTACACCTTC
-	-	TRBV2	TRBJ1-4	CASSLSLNEKLFF	TGTGCCAGCTCCCTATCCCTAAATGAAAAACTGTTTTTT
-	-	TRBV5-8	TRBJ2-2	CASIFDRNTGELFF	TGTGCCAGCATCTTTGACAGGAACACCGGGGAGCTGTTTTTT
TRBD2	-	TRBV30	TRBJ2-1	CAWSSKAGVLAYNEQFF	TGTGCCTGGAGTTCTAAAGCGGGAGTACTAGCATACAATGAGCAGTTCTTC
-	-	TRBV27	TRBJ2-3	CASRGRNTQYF	TGTGCCAGCAGGGGGCGAAACACGCAGTATTTT
-	-	TRBV5-1	TRBJ2-4	CASSSGRIPLDKNIQYF	TGCGCCAGCAGCTCCGGACGTATCCCACTAGACAAAAACATTCAGTACTTC
-	-	TRBV27	TRBJ2-5	CASSPTGEQETQYF	TGTGCCAGCAGTCCGACAGGAGAACAAGAGACCCAGTACTTC
-	-	TRBV6-5	TRBJ2-2	CASRRRGDTGELFF	TGTGCCTCCCGCAGGAGGGGTGACACCGGGGAGCTGTTTTTT
TRBD2	once	TRBV18	TRBJ2-1	CASSPKRQAGAFSSYNEQFF	TGTGCCAGCTCACCAAAAAGGCAAGCGGGAGCTTTCAGCTCCTACAATGAGCAGTTCTTC
-	once	TRBV28	TRBJ2-2	CASRRRGPGTGELFF	TGTGCCAGCAGGAGGAGGGGGCCGGGCACCGGGGAGCTGTTTTTT
-	once	TRBV5-1	TRBJ2-1	CASSFEPGQRNNEQFF	TGCGCCAGCAGCTTCGAACCGGGACAAAGAAACAATGAGCAGTTCTTC
-	-	TRBV6-1	TRBJ2-7	CASSEGVHRVEEQYF	TGTGCCAGCAGTGAAGGGGTTCACAGGGTTGAGGAGCAGTACTTC
-	-	TRBV28	TRBJ1-2	CASSFHQEGYYGYTF	TGTGCCAGCAGTTTCCACCAGGAGGGGTACTATGGCTACACCTTC
-	-	TRBV2	TRBJ1-4	CASSGAPANEKLFF	TGTGCCAGCAGTGGGGCACCGGCTAATGAAAAACTGTTTTTT
-	-	TRBV29-1	TRBJ2-3	CSVDLRTDTQYF	TGCAGCGTTGACCTTCGCACAGATACGCAGTATTTT
TRBD1	-	TRBV7-9	TRBJ1-1	CASSEQGRTEAFF	TGTGCCAGCAGCGAACAGGGGCGCACTGAAGCTTTCTTT
-	-	TRBV19	TRBJ2-7	CASSIGRSSYEQYF	TGTGCCAGTAGTATAGGCAGAAGCTCCTACGAGCAGTACTTC
TRBD1	-	TRBV30	TRBJ1-1	CASTTGQGGNTEAFF	TGTGCCTCCACCACAGGGCAGGGGGGGAACACTGAAGCTTTCTTT
-	-	TRBV5-6	TRBJ1-1	CASSLLGAVMNTEAFF	TGTGCCAGCAGCTTGTTAGGGGCAGTCATGAACACTGAAGCTTTCTTT
-	-	TRBV19	TRBJ2-7	CASSINSGGKSTYEQYF	TGTGCCAGTAGTATTAATTCCGGCGGAAAATCAACCTACGAGCAGTACTTC
-	-	TRBV5-6	TRBJ1-4	CASSLENGAEAEKLFF	TGTGCCAGCAGCTTGGAGAATGGTGCGGAGGCTGAAAAACTGTTTTTT
-	-	TRBV29-1	TRBJ2-1	CSVLAGHNEQFF	TGCAGCGTCCTAGCCGGGCACAATGAGCAGTTCTTC
TRBD2	-	TRBV6-6	TRBJ2-1	CASSYLLAGNNEQFF	TGTGCCAGCAGTTACTTATTAGCGGGAAACAATGAGCAGTTCTTC
-	-	TRBV6-1	TRBJ1-4	CASSEIGTSEKLFF	TGTGCCAGCAGTGAAATTGGGACTTCTGAAAAACTGTTTTTT
TRBD2	few	TRBV4-1	TRBJ2-1	CASSQDIGRNEQFF	TGCGCCAGCAGCCAAGATATCGGGAGGAATGAGCAGTTCTTC
-	-	TRBV7-2	TRBJ1-1	CASSFIGVQINTEAFF	TGTGCCAGCAGCTTCATAGGGGTACAGATTAACACTGAAGCTTTCTTT
-	-	TRBV7-2	TRBJ2-7	CASSFFTGSEQYF	TGTGCCAGCAGCTTTTTCACGGGGAGCGAGCAGTACTTC
TRBD2	-	TRBV6-6	TRBJ2-7	CASRVGRDEQYF	TGTGCCAGCCGGGTTGGGAGGGACGAGCAGTACTTC
TRBD1	-	TRBV30	TRBJ1-5	CAWSYRGSNQPQHF	TGTGCCTGGAGTTACAGGGGGAGCAATCAGCCCCAGCATTTT
-	once	TRBV19	TRBJ2-6	CASSPRGSGANVLTF	TGTGCCAGTAGTCCCAGGGGATCCGGGGCCAACGTCCTGACTTTC
-	few	TRBV11-2	TRBJ2-1	CASSLDGAGTDEQFF	TGTGCCAGCAGCTTAGATGGCGCGGGAACGGATGAGCAGTTCTTC
-	few	TRBV23-1	TRBJ2-5	CASSQPGCSRETQYF	TGCGCCAGCAGTCAACCAGGGTGTAGCCGGGAGACCCAGTACTTC
-	few	TRBV27	TRBJ1-3	CASIDSGNTIYF	TGTGCCAGCATCGACAGCGGAAACACCATATATTTT
-	-	TRBV28	TRBJ1-4	CASSLWVQGKEKLFF	TGTGCCAGCAGTTTATGGGTACAGGGAAAAGAAAAACTGTTTTTT
-	-	TRBV27	TRBJ2-2	CASRAHNTGELFF	TGTGCCAGCAGGGCCCACAACACCGGGGAGCTGTTTTTT
-	-	TRBV27	TRBJ2-7	CASSLSLALPNEQYF	TGTGCCAGCAGTTTAAGTCTAGCCCTCCCGAACGAGCAGTACTTC
TRBD1	-	TRBV30	TRBJ1-3	CAWGRDRGLFKGNTIYF	TGTGCCTGGGGCCGGGACAGGGGGCTCTTTAAAGGAAACACCATATATTTT
-	few	TRBV5-1	TRBJ1-3	CASRGTTSGNTIYF	TGCGCCAGCAGAGGAACGACTTCTGGAAACACCATATATTTT
-	-	TRBV11-1	TRBJ2-1	CASSLERMNSYNEQFF	TGTGCCAGCAGCTTAGAGAGGATGAACTCCTACAATGAGCAGTTCTTC
TRBD2	-	TRBV27	TRBJ2-1	CASSPSSGRWDEQFF	TGTGCCAGCAGTCCGTCTAGCGGGAGGTGGGATGAGCAGTTCTTC
-	few	TRBV7-8	TRBJ2-1	CASSLQPGLTYNEQFF	TGTGCCAGCAGCTTACAACCGGGACTGACCTACAATGAGCAGTTCTTC
TRBD2	-	TRBV18	TRBJ2-1	CASSPLREVNEQFF	TGTGCCAGCTCACCTCTGCGGGAGGTCAATGAGCAGTTCTTC
-	-	TRBV7-9	TRBJ1-1	CASRSLAGRGTEAFF	TGTGCCAGCAGATCTCTAGCCGGACGGGGCACTGAAGCTTTCTTT
TRBD1	-	TRBV13	TRBJ2-3	CASSLVQGARRTDTQYF	TGTGCCAGCAGCTTAGTACAGGGGGCTCGACGCACAGATACGCAGTATTTT
-	few	TRBV4-1	TRBJ2-1	CASSQDWGSYNEQFF	TGCGCCAGCAGCCAAGATTGGGGCAGTTACAATGAGCAGTTCTTC
-	-	TRBV19	TRBJ1-3	CASRTKGESGNTIYF	TGTGCCAGTCGGACCAAGGGGGAATCTGGAAACACCATATATTTT
-	-	TRBV5-4	TRBJ2-7	CASSLFSGALYEQYF	TGTGCCAGCAGCCTTTTCTCAGGGGCCCTCTACGAGCAGTACTTC
TRBD1	-	TRBV2	TRBJ1-1	CASRYRGQNTEAFF	TGTGCCAGCAGGTACAGGGGGCAGAACACTGAAGCTTTCTTT
TRBD1	-	TRBV7-9	TRBJ1-2	CASSLVTIGGQENYGYTF	TGTGCCAGCAGCTTAGTAACCATTGGGGGACAGGAAAACTATGGCTACACCTTC
-	few	TRBV28	TRBJ1-1	CASSLGGFRTEAFF	TGTGCCAGCAGTTTGGGGGGTTTTCGCACTGAAGCTTTCTTT
-	-	TRBV19	TRBJ2-2	CASSRLVTGELFF	TGTGCCAGTAGTCGACTAGTGACCGGGGAGCTGTTTTTT
TRBD1	-	TRBV13	TRBJ1-2	CASSLSQGGLTFYGYTF	TGTGCCAGCAGCTTATCACAGGGGGGCCTAACTTTCTATGGCTACACCTTC
-	once	TRBV7-6	TRBJ2-7	CASSFTQSSYEQYF	TGTGCCAGCAGCTTTACACAGAGCTCCTACGAGCAGTACTTC
TRBD2	-	TRBV15	TRBJ2-3	CATSRDLAERADTQYF	TGTGCCACCAGCAGAGACCTAGCGGAGAGGGCAGATACGCAGTATTTT
TRBD2	few	TRBV19	TRBJ2-7	CASSIGDRGAYEQYF	TGTGCCAGTAGTATCGGGGATCGGGGGGCCTACGAGCAGTACTTC
TRBD1	-	TRBV5-1	TRBJ2-1	CASSLRQGLSSYNEQFF	TGCGCCAGCAGCTTGAGACAGGGTCTAAGCTCCTACAATGAGCAGTTCTTC